Following are 29 T cell receptor beta chains from one sample sequenced in a study of response to subunit inactivated influenza vaccine. A single record per CDR3 protein comes from TCRdb applying MiXCR to the RT-PCR reads. The profile covers just under 550,000 distinct CDR3 sequences, with less than 25% appearing a single time and around 2.8% taken by the ten largest. These data are also associated with another study on T cells expressing NK-cell markers. That study adds: Scientists made TCR beta cDNA using 5'RACE template switching with UMIs.

The specimen comprised CD4+ T cells sorted from PBMCs, sampled roughly 13 days after vaccination. These receptors came from a man aged 45-65 years who received an inactivated influenza vaccine.

This clonotype was seen ten or more times. The V call is TRBV5-1, the J call TRBJ2-1; no definite D call. Trimming took off 3 bases at V and 1 base at J, with 5 bases between the two ends. The CDR3 is made up of 13 amino acids. Germline V gives CDR1 SGHRS, CDR2 YFSETQ. The CDR3 DNA follows: TGCGCCAGCAGCTCGCCGTCCTACAATGAGCAGTTCTTC. Encoded protein: CASSSPSYNEQFF. Drawing the rest from reference TRBV5-1 and TRBJ2-1, the complete variable domain is KAGVTQTPRYLIKTRGQQVTLSCSPISGHRSVSWYQQTPGQGLQFLFEYFSETQRNKGNFPGRFSGRQFSNSRSEMNVSTLELGDSALYLCASSSPSYNEQFFGPGTRLTVL.

This clonotype was observed a few times. V and J are TRBV7-2 and TRBJ2-5; D is unresolved. The V and J ends lost 2 bases and 4 bases respectively, with 14 bases between them. The CDR3 has 15 amino acids. CDR1 is SGHTA, CDR2 FQGNSA, per germline. The CDR3 nucleotides read TGTGCCAGCAGCTTAAGCGTTACCCTCCGAGAGACCCAGTACTTC. Protein: CASSLSVTLRETQYF.

This clonotype was observed at least ten times. The chain employs TRBV4-3 and TRBJ2-3, with 10 positions matching TRBD1. The germline CDR1 and CDR2 sequences are LGHNA and YSLEER. The CDR3 spans 16 residues. V was pared by 2 bases and J by 1 base, with 3 bases of the junction left unmatched. CDR3 sequence: CASSQSGTGGTDTQYF. The CDR3 DNA reads as TGCGCCAGCAGCCAATCCGGGACAGGGGGCACAGATACGCAGTATTTT.

J is TRBJ1-2 and V is TRBV9; D not certain. In germline, CDR1 is SGDLS, CDR2 YYNGEE. V was cut by 3 bases and J by 7 bases, with 19 bases left in between. The CDR3 spans 15 residues. CDR3 sequence reads: CASSGSRPAGGGYTF. CDR3 sequence (DNA): TGTGCCAGCAGCGGTAGCCGTCCGGCAGGAGGTGGCTACACCTTC. The whole variable domain, filled in from reference TRBV9 and TRBJ1-2, reads DSGVTQTPKHLITATGQRVTLRCSPRSGDLSVYWYQQSLDQGLQFLIQYYNGEERAKGNILERFSAQQFPDLHSELNLSSLELGDSALYFCASSGSRPAGGGYTFGSGTRLTVV.

In its sample, this clonotype was seen a few times. Its ends do not fully match the called genes, so a read error is possible. This chain connects TRBV7-7 to TRBJ2-5, with D tentatively TRBD1 or TRBD2 (5 bases each). Germline-derived CDR1 and CDR2 are SSHAT and FNYEAQ (reference sequence). The CDR3 is 15 residues long. CDR3 in amino acids: CASSPGRVGRETQYF. DNA of the CDR3: TGTGCTAGCAGCCCGGGACGCGTTGGTAGAGAGACCCAGTACTTC.

The chain combines TRBV7-2 with TRBJ2-2; 8 bases map to TRBD2. V was clipped by 1 base and J by 7 bases; unmatched bases: 2. The CDR3 totals 14 residues. Germline CDR1 is SGHTA and CDR2 is FQGNSA. The CDR3 sequence: CASSLGGGIGELFF. The CDR3 coding sequence is TGTGCCAGCAGCTTAGGCGGGGGGATCGGGGAGCTGTTTTTT. Drawing the rest from reference TRBV7-2 and TRBJ2-2, the complete variable domain is GAGVSQSPSNKVTEKGKDVELRCDPISGHTALYWYRQSLGQGLEFLIYFQGNSAPDKSGLPSDRFSAERTGGSVSTLTIQRTQQEDSAVYLCASSLGGGIGELFFGEGSRLTVL.

This clonotype was counted ten times or more. The genes are TRBV7-2 and TRBJ2-2; the D gene is possibly TRBD2 (5 bases). The V gene's germline CDR1 is SGHTA and CDR2 FQGNSA. The ends were cut back, 9 bases at V and 0 bases at J, with 8 bases in the middle. This CDR3 is 13 amino acids long. DNA for the CDR3: TGTGCCAGTTGTAGCGCGAACACCGGGGAGCTGTTTTTT. Its translation: CASCSANTGELFF.

In this sample, this clonotype turned up a few times. The rearrangement joins TRBV3-1 to TRBJ1-2; 10 bases match TRBD1. The germline CDR1 and CDR2 sequences are LGHDT and YNNKEL (reference sequence). Trimming at V came to 6 bases and at J to 6 bases, leaving 4 bases not matched to a gene. The CDR3 is made up of 13 amino acids. The DNA of the CDR3 is TGTGCCAGCAGACAGGGACAGGGGAATGGCTACACCTTC. It specifies CASRQGQGNGYTF.

This sequence joins TRBV6-1 and TRBJ2-2; TRBD2 matches at 13 bases. V was pared by 6 bases and J by 6 bases, with 10 bases of the junction left unmatched. The CDR3 sequence is 17 residues long. CDR1 is MNHNS and CDR2 is SASEGT in the germline V gene. The CDR3 loop reads CASRPRTSGSFPGELFF. The CDR3 nucleotides read TGTGCCAGCAGACCCCGGACTAGCGGGAGTTTCCCCGGGGAGCTGTTTTTT.

V and J are TRBV21-1 and TRBJ1-1. TRBV21-1 is noted as a pseudogene. This CDR3 spans 15 amino acids. The CDR3 loop is CASSSKGNMNTEAFF. The CDR3 nucleotides read TGTGCCAGCAGCAGCAAGGGCAACATGAACACTGAAGCTTTCTTT.

In its sample, this clonotype was seen a few times. The rearrangement uses TRBV12-3 or TRBV12-4 and TRBJ1-1, with 9 bases matching TRBD1. CDR3 length: 14 residues. Trimming at V came to 6 bases and at J to 1 base, leaving 3 bases not matched to a gene. CDR3 nucleotides: TGTGCCAGCAGCGAGACAGGGGGGAACACTGAAGCTTTCTTT. As protein: CASSETGGNTEAFF.

The rearrangement uses TRBV6-2 or TRBV6-3 and TRBJ2-1; D gene unclear. This CDR3 is built from 16 residues. Trimming stripped 0 bases from V and 5 bases from J, with 14 bases between. The germline CDR1 and CDR2 sequences are MNHEY and SVGEGT. CDR3 nucleotides: TGTGCCAGCAGTTACTCACTCCACGGGCAAAACAATGAGCAGTTCTTC. It is translated as CASSYSLHGQNNEQFF.

The rearrangement uses TRBV11-2 and TRBJ1-2; no clear D gene. Germline assignment: CDR1 SGHAT and CDR2 FQNNGV. V shed 2 bases and J shed 7 bases, with 14 bases lying between them. The CDR3 length is 14 residues. CDR3 nucleotides: TGTGCCAGCAGCTTACAGGAATCGTCGTTTGGCTACACCTTC. It yields the protein CASSLQESSFGYTF.

The chain joins TRBV20-1 to TRBJ1-5; D gene uncertain. Trimming took off 0 bases at V and 9 bases at J, with 18 bases between the two ends. This CDR3 comprises 15 residues. Germline values: CDR1 DFQATT, CDR2 SNEGSKA (reference sequence). CDR3 DNA sequence: TGCAGTGCTAGAGATCGGATTGGTGGGGATCGGCCCCAGCATTTT. This gives the protein CSARDRIGGDRPQHF.

At least ten counts were recorded for this clonotype. This sequence joins TRBV3-1 and TRBJ2-7; tentatively, D is TRBD1 or TRBD2 (5 bases each). With 6 bases removed from V and 6 bases from J, the gap between germline ends came to 15 bases. Germline lookup yields CDR1 LGHDT and CDR2 YNNKEL (reference sequence). The length of the CDR3 is 13 residues. CDR3 loop: CASSPGPQGEQYF. In nucleotides, the CDR3 is TGTGCCAGCAGTCCGGGACCGCAAGGCGAGCAGTACTTC.

This clonotype was seen a few times. This chain joins TRBV20-1 and TRBJ2-7; 12 positions agree with TRBD1. This CDR3 contains 15 residues. Germline values: CDR1 DFQATT, CDR2 SNEGSKA (reference sequence). V trimming: 1 base; J trimming: 0 bases; junction bases outside the gene matches: 1. As DNA, the CDR3 is TGCAGTGCTAGAGGGGACAGGGGGCTCTCCTACGAGCAGTACTTC. Its translation is CSARGDRGLSYEQYF.

The chain recombines TRBV6-2 or TRBV6-3 with TRBJ2-2; D tentatively fits TRBD1 or TRBD2 (6 bases each). The V end was cut by 5 bases, the J end by 5 bases, with 24 bases between. Per the germline V gene, CDR1 is MNHEY and CDR2 is SVGEGT. CDR3 length equals 18 residues. CDR3 amino acids: CASSRPATGLAGTGELFF. The CDR3 DNA sequence: TGTGCCAGCAGTCGACCAGCTACAGGGCTGGCGGGAACCGGGGAGCTGTTTTTT.

The chain recombines TRBV6-5 with TRBJ2-3; 8 nucleotides align to TRBD2. Germline V lookup: CDR1 MNHEY, CDR2 SVGAGI. The CDR3 has 14 amino acids. The V gene end was trimmed by 6 bases and the J gene end by 4 bases; junction bases not matched to a gene: 6. CDR3 DNA sequence: TGTGCCAGCAGATTAGCGGGGCGGGCAGATACGCAGTATTTT. This codes for CASRLAGRADTQYF.

Many counts were recorded for this clonotype. This chain uses TRBV7-2 with TRBJ1-2; D possibly corresponds to TRBD1 (5 bases). Trimming stripped 1 base from V and 3 bases from J, with 12 bases between. This CDR3 has 15 residues. Germline CDR1 SGHTA, CDR2 FQGNSA. The CDR3 bases are TGTGCCAGCAGCTTAGTTGGGGCCGGGGACTATGGCTACACCTTC. Translated: CASSLVGAGDYGYTF.

The J gene is TRBJ1-1, the V gene TRBV20-1; D remains ambiguous. This CDR3 region has 12 residues. Germline loops: CDR1 DFQATT, CDR2 SNEGSKA (reference sequence). Trimming shortened V by 0 bases and J by 4 bases, and 6 bases separated the two germline ends. In DNA form, the CDR3 reads TGCAGTGCTAGAGACAGTCGCACTGAAGCTTTCTTT. Its translation is CSARDSRTEAFF.

The chain couples TRBV14 to TRBJ2-7, with 9 bases identical to TRBD1. V shed 2 bases and J 6 bases; nucleotides not matched to a gene: 5. Germline loops: CDR1 SGHDN, CDR2 FVKESK. The CDR3 spans 14 residues. The CDR3 DNA sequence: TGTGCCAGCAGCCAACCCGTGGGACAGGGCGAGCAGTACTTC. Its protein is CASSQPVGQGEQYF.

This clonotype has at least ten counts. The chain combines TRBV18 with TRBJ2-3; TRBD1 agrees at 8 bases. Germline V gene data show CDR1 as KGHSH and CDR2 as LQKENI. This CDR3 is 14 amino acids long. V lost 8 bases to trimming and J lost 3 bases; unmatched junction nucleotides: 7. As DNA, the CDR3 is TGTGCCAGCAGTCCGGACAGGGTAACAGATACGCAGTATTTT. Translation gives CASSPDRVTDTQYF.

This clonotype was found a few times. The rearrangement joins TRBV5-1 to TRBJ2-3; 8 nucleotides align to TRBD2. This CDR3 spans 17 amino acids. Germline CDR1 and CDR2: SGHRS and YFSETQ. J was trimmed by 5 bases and V by 0 bases; bases with no gene match: 11. CDR3 in amino acids: CASSLAVAGGGIDTQYF. CDR3 in DNA: TGCGCCAGCAGCTTGGCCGTGGCGGGGGGCGGCATAGATACGCAGTATTTT.

This sequence joins TRBV4-2 and TRBJ2-1; D not resolved. This CDR3 region has 16 residues. Germline CDR1 reads LGHNA; CDR2 reads YNFKEQ. V lost 0 bases and J 0 bases, leaving 9 bases between the germline ends. For the CDR3, the DNA is TGTGCCAGCAGCCAAGATTGGGGTTTCTCCTACAATGAGCAGTTCTTC. It specifies CASSQDWGFSYNEQFF.

This sequence joins TRBV5-5 and TRBJ2-1, with 8 nucleotides matching TRBD1. The length of the CDR3 is 16 residues. V shed 4 bases and J 2 bases; nucleotides not matched to a gene: 8. Per the germline V gene, CDR1 is SGHKS and CDR2 is YYEKEE (reference sequence). CDR3 nucleotides: TGTGCCAGCAGCAGGGAGGACAGGGTGGCCTACAATGAGCAGTTCTTC. Protein: CASSREDRVAYNEQFF.

This chain uses TRBV24-1 with TRBJ2-1; 8 nucleotides agree with TRBD1. Germline V lookup: CDR1 KGHDR, CDR2 SFDVKD. The CDR3 length is 14 residues. J was trimmed by 7 bases and V by 9 bases; bases with no gene match: 10. The CDR3 coding sequence is TGTGCCACCGAACAGGGGGGTATGTCTAATGAGCAGTTCTTC. It codes for CATEQGGMSNEQFF.

Only a few counts were recorded for this clonotype. V is TRBV9 and J is TRBJ2-1, with TRBD2 matching 9 bases. There are 15 residues in the CDR3. CDR1 and CDR2 (germline): SGDLS, YYNGEE. With 1 base clipped from V and 8 bases from J, the junction kept 7 bases outside the gene matches. CDR3 amino acids: CASSVLAGRVYEQFF. CDR3 DNA sequence: TGTGCCAGCAGCGTACTAGCGGGACGGGTCTATGAGCAGTTCTTC.

In its sample, this clonotype was seen once. The chain carries TRBV20-1 and TRBJ1-2, with D possibly being TRBD1 (6 bases). The germline V and J ends were trimmed by 0 bases and 2 bases, with 10 bases remaining between them. The CDR3 has 14 residues. CDR1 is DFQATT, CDR2 SNEGSKA, per germline (reference sequence). The CDR3 spells CSARDRRGNYGYTF. The CDR3 DNA sequence: TGCAGTGCTAGAGATAGAAGGGGGAACTATGGCTACACCTTC.

This clonotype has more than one count but fewer than ten. The chain couples TRBV20-1 to TRBJ2-2; 8 bases are shared with TRBD2. This CDR3 contains 17 residues. The germline CDR1 and CDR2 sequences are DFQATT and SNEGSKA (reference sequence). Trimming cost V 0 bases and J 7 bases; bases outside gene matches: 13. The chain's CDR3 is CSAREITGGAMGGELFF. Here the CDR3 DNA reads TGCAGTGCTAGAGAAATAACCGGGGGGGCCATGGGCGGGGAGCTGTTTTTT.